The rows below give T cell receptor beta chains drawn from one sample of a study of blood T cell repertoires in COVID-19. Assay used: immunoSEQ multiplex PCR; TCRdb lists only in-frame clones, some missing. The sample has 400,000 to 450,000 clones; about nine tenths are singletons. The sequencing input was PBMCs or T cells enriched from blood (not recorded which). Source of these receptors: a man between 18 and 35 years old who had recovered from COVID-19. CDR3s leave out the opening cysteine and the closing phenylalanine or tryptophan.

v_call	j_call	cdr3_length	cdr3_aa
TRBV5-1	TRBJ1-1	12	ASSLGQSNTEAF
TRBV3-1/TRBV3-2	TRBJ1-1	14	ASSLPGQDRNTEAF
TRBV15	TRBJ2-1	10	ATSRDRSEQF
TRBV9	TRBJ2-7	13	ASSVAQGDGHEQY
TRBV3-1/TRBV3-2	TRBJ2-7	15	ASSRTSWDRVTYEQY
TRBV11-3	TRBJ1-1	12	ASSHRTVYTEAF
TRBV5-1	TRBJ1-4	15	ASSYGGTGATNEKLF
TRBV10-3	TRBJ2-1	14	AISDRGRGSYNEQF
TRBV10-3	TRBJ1-5	16	AISETLPRGQGNQPQH
TRBV19	TRBJ1-1	12	ASSAAGTITEAF
TRBV28	TRBJ1-4	13	ASSFGDRVNEKLF
TRBV7-9	TRBJ2-7	12	ASRPGTSFYEQY
TRBV6-5	TRBJ1-4	13	ASSSTRQGAEKLF
TRBV5-1	TRBJ2-7	11	ASSFMYNYEQY
TRBV19	TRBJ2-1	14	ASSPTGAGDYNEQF
TRBV19	TRBJ2-5	13	ASSEQGGGQETQY
TRBV2	TRBJ1-3	12	ASSRGQGGNTIY
TRBV19	TRBJ2-4	12	ASSMAYSSGIQY
TRBV19	TRBJ1-1	14	ASSSKGQGYPDEAF
TRBV21-1	TRBJ1-3	14	ASSKNSGKSGNTIY
TRBV28	TRBJ1-2	15	ASRAGDGTLGQYGYT
TRBV5-1	TRBJ2-7	11	ASSKQGGYEQY
TRBV3-1/TRBV3-2	TRBJ1-1	15	ASSPAAQQGFGTEAF
TRBV11-3	TRBJ2-1	12	ASSLGRKDNEQF
TRBV28	TRBJ1-5	10	ASSEIDQPQH
TRBV3-1/TRBV3-2	TRBJ2-3	14	ASSHSPGGGTDTQY
TRBV10-1	TRBJ2-7	15	ASSESLGTVGGHEQY
TRBV5-5	TRBJ2-1	13	ASSLEVGGHNEQF
TRBV29-1	TRBJ2-3	15	SVEEAARFSGIDTQY
TRBV7-8	TRBJ2-1	15	ASSLITAGRSYNEQF
TRBV19	TRBJ1-5	13	ASRWGENSNQPQH